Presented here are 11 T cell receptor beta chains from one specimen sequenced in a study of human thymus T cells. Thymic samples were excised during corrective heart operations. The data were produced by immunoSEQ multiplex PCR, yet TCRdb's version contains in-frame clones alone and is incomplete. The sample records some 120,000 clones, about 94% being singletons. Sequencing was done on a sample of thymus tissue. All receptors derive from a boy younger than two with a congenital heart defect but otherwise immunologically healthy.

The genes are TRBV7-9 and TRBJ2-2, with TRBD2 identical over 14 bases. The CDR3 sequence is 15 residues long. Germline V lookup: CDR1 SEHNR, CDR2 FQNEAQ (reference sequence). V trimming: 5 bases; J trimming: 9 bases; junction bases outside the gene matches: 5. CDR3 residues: CASSPGTSGGRELFF. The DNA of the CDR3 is TGTGCCAGCAGCCCCGGGACTAGCGGGGGCCGGGAGCTGTTTTTT.

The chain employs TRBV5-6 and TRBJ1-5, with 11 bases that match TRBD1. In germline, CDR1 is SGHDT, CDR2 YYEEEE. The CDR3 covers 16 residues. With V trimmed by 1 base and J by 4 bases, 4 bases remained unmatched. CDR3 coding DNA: TGTGCCAGCAGCTTGCACCGGGACAGGGGGAATCAGCCCCAGCATTTT. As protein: CASSLHRDRGNQPQHF.

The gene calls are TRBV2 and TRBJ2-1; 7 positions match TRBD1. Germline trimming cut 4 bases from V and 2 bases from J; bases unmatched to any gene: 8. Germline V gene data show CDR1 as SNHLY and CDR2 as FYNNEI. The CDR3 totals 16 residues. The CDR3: CASSVVRGTTYNEQFF. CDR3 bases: TGTGCCAGCAGTGTAGTCAGGGGGACGACCTACAATGAGCAGTTCTTC.

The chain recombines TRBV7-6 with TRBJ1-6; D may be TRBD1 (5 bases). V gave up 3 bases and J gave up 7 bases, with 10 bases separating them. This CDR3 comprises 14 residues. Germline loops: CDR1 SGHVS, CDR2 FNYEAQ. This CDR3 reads CASSFRDGNSPLHF. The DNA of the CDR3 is TGTGCCAGCAGCTTCCGGGACGGAAATTCACCCCTCCACTTT.

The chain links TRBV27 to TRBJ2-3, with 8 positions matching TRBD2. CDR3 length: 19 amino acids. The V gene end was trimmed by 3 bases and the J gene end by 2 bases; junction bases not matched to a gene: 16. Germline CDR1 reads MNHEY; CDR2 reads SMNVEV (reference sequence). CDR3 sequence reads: CASSFRERLAGGPTDTQYF. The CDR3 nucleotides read TGTGCCAGCAGTTTCCGTGAGAGACTGGCGGGGGGCCCCACAGATACGCAGTATTTT.

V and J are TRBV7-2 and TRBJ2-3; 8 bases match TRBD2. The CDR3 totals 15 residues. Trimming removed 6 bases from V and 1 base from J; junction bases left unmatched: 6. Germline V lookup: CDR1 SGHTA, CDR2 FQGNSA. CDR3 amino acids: CASSPRGGGTDTQYF. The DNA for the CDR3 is TGTGCCAGCAGTCCTCGGGGGGGAGGCACAGATACGCAGTATTTT.

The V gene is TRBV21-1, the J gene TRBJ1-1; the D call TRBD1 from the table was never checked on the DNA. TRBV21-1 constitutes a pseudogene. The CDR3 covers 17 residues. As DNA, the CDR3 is TGTGCCAGCAGCAAAGTTTACCGACAGGCCCAAAACACTGAAGCTTTCTTT. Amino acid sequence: CASSKVYRQAQNTEAFF.

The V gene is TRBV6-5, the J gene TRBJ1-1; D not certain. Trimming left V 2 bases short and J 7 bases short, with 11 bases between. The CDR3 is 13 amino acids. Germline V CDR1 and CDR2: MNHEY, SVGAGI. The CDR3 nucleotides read TGTGCCAGCAGTTACGTCTATCAGTTTGAAGCTTTCTTT. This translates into CASSYVYQFEAFF.

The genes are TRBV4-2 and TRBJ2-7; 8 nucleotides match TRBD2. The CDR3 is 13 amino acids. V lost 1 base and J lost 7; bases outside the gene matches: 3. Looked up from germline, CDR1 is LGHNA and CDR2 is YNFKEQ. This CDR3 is CASSQARGGEQYF. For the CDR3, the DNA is TGTGCCAGCAGCCAAGCCCGGGGGGGGGAGCAGTACTTC.

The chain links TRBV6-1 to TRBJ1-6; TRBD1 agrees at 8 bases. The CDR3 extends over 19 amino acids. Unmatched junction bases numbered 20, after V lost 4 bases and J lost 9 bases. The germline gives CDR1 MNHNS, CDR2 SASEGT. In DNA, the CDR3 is TGTGCCAGCAGTGGAAACCGGGACGTAGCCCTAACAGGGGGTTCACCCCTCCACTTT. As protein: CASSGNRDVALTGGSPLHF.

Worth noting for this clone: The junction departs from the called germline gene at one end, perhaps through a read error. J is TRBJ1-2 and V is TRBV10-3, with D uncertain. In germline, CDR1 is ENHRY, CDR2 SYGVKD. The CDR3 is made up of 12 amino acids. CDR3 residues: CAIRESSYGYTF. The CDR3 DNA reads TGTGCCATCAGGGAGTCCTCCTATGGCTACACCTTC.